This TCR beta chain was captured by sequencing in a study of blood T cell repertoires in COVID-19. About the research overall: The cDNA or gDNA used as material had been derived from T cells, B-cell-depleted T cells, or PBMCs.

The authors' processing: For nucleated cells, counts were estimated from reference gene primer amplification. Profiled with immunoSEQ multiplex PCR; TCRdb holds only in-frame clones, not every one. The DNA gave D and trimming, while V, J and clone size come from that table. The sample includes some 220,000 clones, approximately 80% of them seen just once. V shed 5 bases and J 0 bases; nucleotides not matched to a gene: 9. Germline CDR1 SEHNR, CDR2 FQNEAQ (reference sequence). The CDR3 spans 17 residues. This clonotype was sampled from a woman aged 60-75 years who had recovered from COVID-19. V is TRBV7-9 and J is TRBJ2-4, with 8 nucleotides matching TRBD1. The sequenced sample consisted of peripheral blood. CDR3 region: CASSGTPGQVAKNIQYF. The CDR3 bases are TGTGCCAGCAGCGGGACACCGGGACAGGTAGCCAAAAACATTCAGTACTTC.